This TCR beta chain derives from a study of shared clonotypes between healthy human individuals. Study details: Aged 18 to 49, the donors were a couple of women and a few men. Study-level points and caveats: In four donors, approximately 5% of naive CD4 clonotypes appeared in common.

A note on this clone: What it recognizes is unknown.

Germline CDR1 and CDR2: KGHSH and LQKENI. There are 14 residues in the CDR3. Trimming shortened V by 4 bases and J by 2 bases, and 12 bases separated the two germline ends. As handled by the study authors: From ImmunoSEQ came sequences covering only the junction and carrying no quality scores, so filtering differed. The data were produced by immunoSEQ multiplex PCR, yet TCRdb's version contains in-frame clones alone and is incomplete. Clone size and the V and J calls come from that table; the DNA yielded D and trimming. The profile shows 650,000 to 800,000 clones, around 90% of them singletons. Naive CD8 cells lacked CD45RO and underwent positive selection for CCR7, leaving out terminally differentiated effector memory CD45RA+ cells.

This sequence joins TRBV18 and TRBJ2-7; TRBD1 might be the D (5 bases). The clonotype originates from a man aged 25-45 years in good health. The source material was naive CD8+ T cells sorted from blood. The CDR3 nucleotides read TGTGCCAGCTCACAAACAGGAACCCCCTACGAGCAGTACTTC. Its translation is CASSQTGTPYEQYF.